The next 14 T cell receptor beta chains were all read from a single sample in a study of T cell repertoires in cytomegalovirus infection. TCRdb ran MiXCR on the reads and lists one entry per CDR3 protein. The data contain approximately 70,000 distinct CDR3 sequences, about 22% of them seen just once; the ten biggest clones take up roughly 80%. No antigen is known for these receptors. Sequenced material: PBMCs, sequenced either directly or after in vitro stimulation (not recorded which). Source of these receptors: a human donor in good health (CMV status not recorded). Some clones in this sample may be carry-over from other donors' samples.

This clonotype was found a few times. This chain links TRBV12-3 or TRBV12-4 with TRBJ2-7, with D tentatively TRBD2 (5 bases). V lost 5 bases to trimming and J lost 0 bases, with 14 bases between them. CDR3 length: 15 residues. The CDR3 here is CASSGLPTSSYEQYF. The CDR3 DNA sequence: TGTGCCAGCAGTGGACTGCCGACCAGCTCCTACGAGCAGTACTTC.

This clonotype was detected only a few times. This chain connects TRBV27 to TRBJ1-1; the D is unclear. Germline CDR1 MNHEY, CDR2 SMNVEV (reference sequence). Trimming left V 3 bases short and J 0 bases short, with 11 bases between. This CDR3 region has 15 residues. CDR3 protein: CASSLDGIMNTEAFF. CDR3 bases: TGTGCCAGCAGTTTGGACGGGATAATGAACACTGAAGCTTTCTTT.

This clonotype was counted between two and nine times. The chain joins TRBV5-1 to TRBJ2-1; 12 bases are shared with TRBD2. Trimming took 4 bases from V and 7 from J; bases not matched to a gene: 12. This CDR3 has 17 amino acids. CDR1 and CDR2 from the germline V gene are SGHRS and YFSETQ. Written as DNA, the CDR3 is TGCGCCAGCAGCGCCGGGACTAGCGGGTTGGATCGAAATGAGCAGTTCTTC. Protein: CASSAGTSGLDRNEQFF.

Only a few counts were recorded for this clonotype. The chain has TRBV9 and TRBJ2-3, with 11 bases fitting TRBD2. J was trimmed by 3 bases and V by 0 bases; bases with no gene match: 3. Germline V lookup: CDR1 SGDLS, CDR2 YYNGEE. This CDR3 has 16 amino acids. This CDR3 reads CASSVARLAGTDTQYF. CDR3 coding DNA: TGTGCCAGCAGCGTAGCCCGACTAGCGGGGACAGATACGCAGTATTTT.

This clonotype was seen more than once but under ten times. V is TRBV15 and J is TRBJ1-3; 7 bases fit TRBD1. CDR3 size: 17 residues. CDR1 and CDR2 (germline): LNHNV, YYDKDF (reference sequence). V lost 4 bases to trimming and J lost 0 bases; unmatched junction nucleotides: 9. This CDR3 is CATSKRQGFTSGNTIYF. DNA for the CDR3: TGTGCCACCAGCAAACGACAGGGATTCACCTCTGGAAACACCATATATTTT. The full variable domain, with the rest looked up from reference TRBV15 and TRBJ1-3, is DAMVIQNPRYQVTQFGKPVTLSCSQTLNHNVMYWYQQKSSQAPKLLFHYYDKDFNNEADTPDNFQSRRPNTSFCFLDIRSPGLGDTAMYLCATSKRQGFTSGNTIYFGEGSWLTVV.

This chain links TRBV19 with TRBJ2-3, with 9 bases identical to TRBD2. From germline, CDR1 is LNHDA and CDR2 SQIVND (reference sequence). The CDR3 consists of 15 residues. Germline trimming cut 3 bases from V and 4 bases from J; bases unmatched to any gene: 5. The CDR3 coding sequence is TGTGCCAGTAGTATGGGAGCGGGGGGCGCAGATACGCAGTATTTT. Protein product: CASSMGAGGADTQYF.

In DNA, the CDR3 is TGTGCCAGCAGCTTCCCCCCAGGAGGTGGGGCAGATACGCAGTATTTT. Its protein is CASSFPPGGGADTQYF. The chain has TRBV5-4 and TRBJ2-3; the D gene is possibly TRBD2 (5 bases). This CDR3 contains 16 residues. V was shortened by 2 bases and J by 4 bases, with 17 bases between the two germline ends. Looked up from germline, CDR1 is SGHNT and CDR2 is YYREEE (reference sequence).

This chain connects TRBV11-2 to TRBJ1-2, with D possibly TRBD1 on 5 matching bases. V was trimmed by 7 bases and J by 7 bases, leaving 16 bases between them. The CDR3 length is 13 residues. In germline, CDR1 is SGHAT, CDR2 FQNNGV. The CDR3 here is CASTVGGIGGYTF. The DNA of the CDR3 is TGTGCCAGCACAGTGGGGGGAATCGGTGGCTACACCTTC.

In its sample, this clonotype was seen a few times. This CDR3 is CASSQQELWLSYTF. CDR3 sequence (DNA): TGTGCCAGCTCGCAACAGGAACTATGGCTTAGCTACACCTTC. This rearrangement joins TRBV18 to TRBJ1-2, with D possibly being TRBD1 (5 bases). V lost 6 bases and J 9 bases, leaving 20 bases between the germline ends. CDR3 length: 14 residues. Germline V gene sequence: CDR1 KGHSH, CDR2 LQKENI.

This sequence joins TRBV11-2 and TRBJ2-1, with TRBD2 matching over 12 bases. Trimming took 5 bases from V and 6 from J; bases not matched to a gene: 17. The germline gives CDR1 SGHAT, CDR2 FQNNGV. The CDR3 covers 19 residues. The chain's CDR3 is CASSGGWLAGGPDRNEQFF. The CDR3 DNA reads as TGTGCCAGCAGCGGGGGGTGGCTAGCGGGAGGGCCGGACCGCAATGAGCAGTTCTTC. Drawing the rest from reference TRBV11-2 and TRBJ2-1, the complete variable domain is EAGVAQSPRYKIIEKRQSVAFWCNPISGHATLYWYQQILGQGPKLLIQFQNNGVVDDSQLPKDRFSAERLKGVDSTLKIQPAKLEDSAVYLCASSGGWLAGGPDRNEQFFGPGTRLTVL.

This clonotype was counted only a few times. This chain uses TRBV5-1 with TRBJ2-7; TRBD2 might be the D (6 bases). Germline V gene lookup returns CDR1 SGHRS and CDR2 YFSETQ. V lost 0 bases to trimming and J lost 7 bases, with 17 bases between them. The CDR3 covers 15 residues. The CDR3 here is CASSLDGQGGDEQYF. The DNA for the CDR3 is TGCGCCAGCAGCTTGGATGGGCAGGGAGGAGATGAGCAGTACTTC.

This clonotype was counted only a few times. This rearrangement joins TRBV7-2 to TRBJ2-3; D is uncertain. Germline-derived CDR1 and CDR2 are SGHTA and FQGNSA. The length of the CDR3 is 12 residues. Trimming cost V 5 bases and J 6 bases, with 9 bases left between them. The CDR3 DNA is TGTGCCAGCAGCAAAATAGTTGATACGCAGTATTTT. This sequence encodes CASSKIVDTQYF. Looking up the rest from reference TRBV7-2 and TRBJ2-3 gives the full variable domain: GAGVSQSPSNKVTEKGKDVELRCDPISGHTALYWYRQSLGQGLEFLIYFQGNSAPDKSGLPSDRFSAERTGGSVSTLTIQRTQQEDSAVYLCASSKIVDTQYFGPGTRLTVL.

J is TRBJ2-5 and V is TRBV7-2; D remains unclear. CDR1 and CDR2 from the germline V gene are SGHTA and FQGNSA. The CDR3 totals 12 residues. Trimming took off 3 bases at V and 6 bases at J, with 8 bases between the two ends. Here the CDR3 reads CASSFYGQTQYF. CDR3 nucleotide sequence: TGTGCCAGCAGCTTTTATGGACAGACCCAGTACTTC.

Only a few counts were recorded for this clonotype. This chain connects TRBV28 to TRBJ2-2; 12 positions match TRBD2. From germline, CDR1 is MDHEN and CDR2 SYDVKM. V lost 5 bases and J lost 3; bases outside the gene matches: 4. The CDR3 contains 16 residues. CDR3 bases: TGTGCCAGCAGTCCTAGCGGGAGGGCCGACACCGGGGAGCTGTTTTTT. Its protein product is CASSPSGRADTGELFF.